The T cell receptor (beta chain) described here comes from a study of blood T cell repertoires in COVID-19. In regard to this clone: The same CDR3 also results from other DNA sequences found in this sample.

Germline V gene data show CDR1 as GTSNPN and CDR2 as SVGIG (reference sequence). The V and J ends lost 0 bases and 0 bases respectively, with 9 bases between them. This CDR3 has 15 residues. Donors were grouped by their self-reported clinical history. Produced via immunoSEQ multiplex PCR; TCRdb's table is partial and in-frame only. The table has about 300,000 clones, more than 75% seen once. The TCR sequence derives from a man under 40 who had recovered from COVID-19. This chain joins TRBV30 and TRBJ1-5; D is unclear. Sequencing was done on a sample of PBMCs or T cells enriched from blood (not recorded which). The CDR3 DNA reads as TGTGCCTGGAGTGTCGGAGCATATAGCAATCAGCCCCAGCATTTT. This codes for CAWSVGAYSNQPQHF.